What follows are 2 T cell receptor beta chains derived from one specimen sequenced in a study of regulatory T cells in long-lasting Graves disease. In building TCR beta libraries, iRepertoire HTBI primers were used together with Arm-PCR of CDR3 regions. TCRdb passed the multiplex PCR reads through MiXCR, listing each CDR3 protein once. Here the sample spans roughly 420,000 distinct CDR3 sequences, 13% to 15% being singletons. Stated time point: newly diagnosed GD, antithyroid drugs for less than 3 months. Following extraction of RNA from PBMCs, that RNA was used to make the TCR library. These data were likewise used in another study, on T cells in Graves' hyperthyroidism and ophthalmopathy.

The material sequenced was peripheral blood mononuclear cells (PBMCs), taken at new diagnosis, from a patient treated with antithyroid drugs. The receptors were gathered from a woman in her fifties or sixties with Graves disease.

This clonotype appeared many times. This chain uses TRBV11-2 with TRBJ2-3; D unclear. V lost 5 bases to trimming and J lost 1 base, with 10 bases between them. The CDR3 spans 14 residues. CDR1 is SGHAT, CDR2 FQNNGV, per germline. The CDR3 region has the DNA TGTGCCAGCAGCCCACTGAGAGGCACAGATACGCAGTATTTT. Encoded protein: CASSPLRGTDTQYF.

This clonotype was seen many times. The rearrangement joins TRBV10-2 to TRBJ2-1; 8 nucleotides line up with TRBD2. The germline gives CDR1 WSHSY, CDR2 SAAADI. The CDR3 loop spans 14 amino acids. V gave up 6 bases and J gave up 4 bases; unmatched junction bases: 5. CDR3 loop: CASRTTSAYNEQFF. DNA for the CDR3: TGCGCCAGCAGGACGACTAGCGCTTACAATGAGCAGTTCTTC.